This TCR beta chain was captured by sequencing in a study of CD8+ T cells in alopecia areata. Whole-study context: The drug, oral tofacitinib, was given to treated patients at 5 to 10 mg twice daily.

The CDR3 has 12 residues. Germline V gene data show CDR1 as ENHRY and CDR2 as SYGVKD. V lost 8 bases to trimming and J lost 1 base, with 8 bases between them. Treatment of the sample: oral pan-JAK inhibitor, 5-10 mg twice daily. From alopecia areata patients, lesional scalp punch biopsies and peripheral blood were collected. Sequencing templates came from extracted RNA that was reverse transcribed into cDNA. Only in-frame clones appear in the TCRdb table, and some are missing; sequencing was by immunoSEQ multiplex PCR. The sample lists some 160,000 clones; around three fifths were seen once. Study-wide findings and caveats: Whether baseline CD8+ expansion is linked to response remains uncertain, given a single nonresponder. Normal skin's resident alphabeta T cells are also sequenced in scalp samples.

To note about this clone: The antigen is undetermined.

This receptor was taken from a human donor with alopecia areata. The sample here was CD4+ T cells sorted from blood, taken at week 4, from a patient treated with tofacitinib. V is TRBV10-3 and J is TRBJ1-1; D is unclear. CDR3 coding DNA: TGTGCCATCTCGTCGGAGAACACTGAAGCTTTCTTT. Protein: CAISSENTEAFF.